Below, 25 T cell receptor beta chains from the same sample are listed, as sequenced in a study of T cells in localized non-small cell lung cancer. Sequencing was performed with immunoSEQ multiplex PCR; in TCRdb, only in-frame clones are kept and a portion is missing. The sample has more than 6,000 clones, around 50% seen once. Sequencing used lymph node tissue, obtained before any cancer treatment. The receptors were sampled from an older female donor with stage I lung adenocarcinoma.

This clone has only a few counts. This chain links TRBV6-8 with TRBJ2-5; D is unresolved. Germline-derived CDR1 and CDR2 are MNHGY and SAAAGT. Trimming pared 7 bases from V and 1 base from J, leaving 7 bases between. This CDR3 contains 12 residues. The CDR3 region has the DNA TGTGCCAGCAACCCCGGCCAAGAGACCCAGTACTTC. Translated: CASNPGQETQYF.

This clone turned up a few times. V gene TRBV12-2 combines with J gene TRBJ1-2. TRBV12-2 is shown as a pseudogene. CDR3 length: 14 residues. The CDR3 spells CAGVRGAGNYGYTF. As DNA, the CDR3 is TGTGCCGGAGTCCGTGGGGCGGGTAACTATGGCTACACCTTC.

This clone was seen only a few times. The V call is TRBV11-3, the J call TRBJ1-1, with a possible D match to TRBD1 (6 bases). Germline CDR1 reads SGHNT; CDR2 reads YENEEA. The CDR3 contains 15 residues. The V and J ends lost 7 bases and 5 bases respectively, with 20 bases between them. The CDR3 nucleotides read TGTGCCAGCACCACGACAGGCCGCGCGGTTACTGAAGCTTTCTTT. It is translated as CASTTTGRAVTEAFF. The variable domain in full, completed from reference TRBV11-3 and TRBJ1-1, reads EAGVVQSPRYKIIEKKQPVAFWCNPISGHNTLYWYLQNLGQGPELLIRYENEEAVDDSQLPKDRFSAERLKGVDSTLKIQPAELGDSAVYLCASTTTGRAVTEAFFGQGTRLTVV.

The V call is TRBV28, the J call TRBJ1-2, with D tentatively TRBD1 (6 bases). CDR3 size: 14 residues. The V and J ends lost 2 bases and 7 bases respectively, with 14 bases between them. Germline CDR1 is MDHEN and CDR2 is SYDVKM. CDR3 region: CASSLSGTRGGYTF. The CDR3, as DNA: TGTGCCAGCAGTTTAAGTGGGACCAGGGGTGGCTACACCTTC.

The J gene is TRBJ2-3, the V gene TRBV19; the D is unclear. Germline CDR1 is LNHDA and CDR2 is SQIVND (reference sequence). Trimming stripped 3 bases from V and 2 bases from J, with 6 bases between. CDR3 length equals 13 residues. The CDR3 loop reads CASSIFITDTQYF. The CDR3 DNA is TGTGCCAGTAGTATTTTCATCACAGATACGCAGTATTTT.

This clone has only a few counts. V is TRBV6-8 and J is TRBJ2-5; 11 bases line up with TRBD1. V was pared by 0 bases and J by 6 bases, with 6 bases of the junction left unmatched. The CDR3 sequence is 16 residues long. The germline V gene encodes CDR1 MNHGY and CDR2 SAAAGT. CDR3 in amino acids: CASSYSKDRGLQTQYF. DNA of the CDR3: TGTGCCAGCAGTTACTCCAAGGACAGGGGGCTACAGACCCAGTACTTC.

This clone was detected a few times. This chain links TRBV9 with TRBJ2-2; TRBD1 aligns across 9 bases. Looked up from germline, CDR1 is SGDLS and CDR2 is YYNGEE. V gave up 4 bases and J gave up 2 bases; unmatched junction bases: 9. The CDR3 extends over 17 amino acids. The CDR3 DNA sequence: TGTGCCAGCAGCCCTCGTGGACAGGGGCTAAACACCGGGGAGCTGTTTTTT. Amino acid sequence: CASSPRGQGLNTGELFF.

The chain uses TRBV18 and TRBJ1-1; possible D gene TRBD1, 5 bases. The V end was cut by 4 bases, the J end by 1 base, with 7 bases between. Germline V gives CDR1 KGHSH, CDR2 LQKENI. The CDR3 contains 13 residues. CDR3 sequence (DNA): TGTGCCAGCTCACAAGGACAGAACACTGAAGCTTTCTTT. Its translation: CASSQGQNTEAFF. Supplemented by reference TRBV18 and TRBJ1-1, the full variable domain reads NAGVMQNPRHLVRRRGQEARLRCSPMKGHSHVYWYRQLPEEGLKFMVYLQKENIIDESGMPKERFSAEFPKEGPSILRIQQVVRGDSAAYFCASSQGQNTEAFFGQGTRLTVV.

This clone appeared a few times. This chain joins TRBV6-8 and TRBJ2-3, with D possibly being TRBD1 or TRBD2 (5 bases each). CDR3 size: 13 residues. Deletions cut 9 bases from V and 3 bases from J, with 13 bases between. In germline, CDR1 is MNHGY, CDR2 SAAAGT. CDR3 DNA: TGTGCCAGTAATTACGGGGCGACAGATACGCAGTATTTT. Its protein is CASNYGATDTQYF.

The chain links TRBV11-3 to TRBJ1-1; D call uncertain. V shed 5 bases and J shed 7 bases, with 17 bases lying between them. Germline CDR1 is SGHNT and CDR2 is YENEEA. The CDR3 consists of 14 residues. The CDR3 loop reads CASSHDGWAGEAFF. The CDR3 nucleotides read TGTGCCAGCAGCCACGACGGGTGGGCAGGTGAAGCTTTCTTT.

V is TRBV28 and J is TRBJ2-7; 8 positions match TRBD1. The ends lost 6 bases at V and 6 bases at J; junction bases unmatched: 4. CDR3 length equals 12 residues. In germline, CDR1 is MDHEN, CDR2 SYDVKM. CDR3 in amino acids: CASRTTGAEQYF. The CDR3 DNA is TGTGCCAGCAGGACGACAGGGGCCGAGCAGTACTTC. The full variable domain, its missing parts supplied by reference TRBV28 and TRBJ2-7, is DVKVTQSSRYLVKRTGEKVFLECVQDMDHENMFWYRQDPGLGLRLIYFSYDVKMKEKGDIPEGYSVSREKKERFSLILESASTNQTSMYLCASRTTGAEQYFGPGTRLTVT.

The sample holds a few counts of this clone. The chain joins TRBV9 to TRBJ1-3, with 11 bases identical to TRBD1. Unmatched junction bases numbered 7, after V lost 4 bases and J lost 4 bases. The CDR3 contains 16 residues. CDR1 is SGDLS, CDR2 YYNGEE, per germline. This CDR3 is CASSPRTGGSGNTIYF. The CDR3 coding sequence is TGTGCCAGCAGCCCACGGACAGGGGGCTCCGGAAACACCATATATTTT.

The V and J genes are TRBV5-1 and TRBJ1-4; the D is unclear. V was cut by 2 bases and J by 7 bases, with 15 bases left in between. Germline values: CDR1 SGHRS, CDR2 YFSETQ. The CDR3 sequence is 15 residues long. The CDR3 sequence is CASSFDSLGGEKLFF. In nucleotides, the CDR3 is TGCGCCAGCAGCTTCGATAGCTTAGGAGGTGAAAAACTGTTTTTT.

V and J are TRBV19 and TRBJ2-1; 11 bases map to TRBD1. The CDR3 sequence is 13 residues long. CDR1 LNHDA and CDR2 SQIVND come from the germline V gene (reference sequence). J lost 7 bases, V lost 7 bases, and 3 bases had no gene match. CDR3 sequence reads: CASNRDRGNEQFF. The DNA for the CDR3 is TGTGCCAGTAATAGGGACAGGGGGAATGAGCAGTTCTTC.

The chain combines TRBV12-5 with TRBJ2-2, with a tentative D call TRBD2 (5 bases). The CDR3 length is 16 residues. CDR1 LGHNT and CDR2 FRNRAP come from the germline V gene. V dropped 6 bases and J dropped 0 bases, with 14 bases sitting between them. CDR3 protein: CASGAKTGSNTGELFF. As DNA, the CDR3 is TGTGCTAGTGGCGCAAAGACGGGATCGAACACCGGGGAGCTGTTTTTT.

The chain carries TRBV6-8 and TRBJ2-3; 14 positions match TRBD2. The length of the CDR3 is 17 residues. V dropped 7 bases and J dropped 4; count of bases not matched to a gene: 10. The germline V gene encodes CDR1 MNHGY and CDR2 SAAAGT. The CDR3 DNA sequence: TGTGCCAGCACCCCTGGGGGACTAGCGGGGGCACCAGATACGCAGTATTTT. Translating gives CASTPGGLAGAPDTQYF.

The gene calls are TRBV28 and TRBJ2-3, with unresolved D. V was clipped by 7 bases and J by 8 bases, with 13 bases between them. Germline CDR1 and CDR2: MDHEN and SYDVKM. The CDR3 has 12 residues. CDR3 in amino acids: CASTPPRGTQYF. The CDR3 coding sequence is TGTGCCAGCACCCCTCCCCGCGGTACGCAGTATTTT.

On this clone itself: An end of the junction differs from the germline gene, which may be a read error. The chain combines TRBV28 with TRBJ1-1; no clear D gene. The CDR3 is made up of 16 amino acids. Germline assignment: CDR1 MDHEN and CDR2 SYDVKM. The CDR3 coding sequence is TGTGCCAGCAATTTATCGAGGAACGGGTGGGGCACTGAAGCTTTCTTT. It yields the protein CASNLSRNGWGTEAFF. Filled out from reference TRBV28 and TRBJ1-1, the complete variable domain reads DVKVTQSSRYLVKRTGEKVFLECVQDMDHENMFWYRQDPGLGLRLIYFSYDVKMKEKGDIPEGYSVSREKKERFSLILESASTNQTSMYLCASNLSRNGWGTEAFFGQGTRLTVV.

CDR3 nucleotides: TGTGCCTGGACCCGGGAGACAGATTCACCCCTCCACTTT. It codes for CAWTRETDSPLHF. The J gene is TRBJ1-6, the V gene TRBV30, with D tentatively TRBD1 (5 bases). Germline-derived CDR1 and CDR2 are GTSNPN and SVGIG (reference sequence). V gave up 4 bases and J gave up 8 bases, with 12 bases separating them. CDR3 length: 13 residues.

The rearrangement links TRBV11-3 to TRBJ1-1, with 9 nucleotides matching TRBD1. The CDR3 runs 14 residues. After removal of 5 bases from V and 7 bases from J, the junction contained 8 bases not matched to a gene. Per the germline V gene, CDR1 is SGHNT and CDR2 is YENEEA. CDR3 DNA sequence: TGTGCCAGCAGCATCGGGACAGGGTTTGGTGAAGCTTTCTTT. As protein: CASSIGTGFGEAFF.

The CDR3 DNA sequence: TGTGCCAGCAGTCGAAGAGGGACAGGGCCTAGCAATCAGCCCCAGCATTTT. Protein: CASSRRGTGPSNQPQHF. The rearrangement joins TRBV6-8 to TRBJ1-5; 9 bases are shared with TRBD1. V was pared by 5 bases and J by 0 bases, with 8 bases of the junction left unmatched. The CDR3 is 17 residues long. Germline CDR1 and CDR2: MNHGY and SAAAGT.

J is TRBJ1-6 and V is TRBV6-4; TRBD1 is a possible D gene (5 bases). CDR3 length equals 16 residues. Trimming stripped 7 bases from V and 3 bases from J, with 16 bases between. Looked up from germline, CDR1 is MRHNA and CDR2 is SNTAGT. CDR3 sequence reads: CASNPETRGYNSPLHF. In DNA, the CDR3 is TGTGCCAGCAACCCTGAAACAAGGGGCTATAATTCACCCCTCCACTTT.

The J gene is TRBJ1-3, the V gene TRBV15; 9 nucleotides line up with TRBD1. The germline gives CDR1 LNHNV, CDR2 YYDKDF (reference sequence). J was trimmed by 0 bases and V by 1 base; bases with no gene match: 4. The CDR3 spans 17 residues. This CDR3 reads CATSRVGQGYSGNTIYF. CDR3 nucleotide sequence: TGTGCCACCAGCAGAGTCGGACAGGGGTACTCTGGAAACACCATATATTTT. Based on the CDR3 plus reference TRBV15 and TRBJ1-3, the full variable domain is DAMVIQNPRYQVTQFGKPVTLSCSQTLNHNVMYWYQQKSSQAPKLLFHYYDKDFNNEADTPDNFQSRRPNTSFCFLDIRSPGLGDTAMYLCATSRVGQGYSGNTIYFGEGSWLTVV.

The V gene is TRBV30, the J gene TRBJ2-2; D ambiguous. CDR3 length equals 12 residues. V dropped 0 bases and J dropped 6 bases, with 5 bases sitting between them. Germline CDR1 and CDR2: GTSNPN and SVGIG (reference sequence). The CDR3 spells CAWSVRPGELFF. The DNA for the CDR3 is TGTGCCTGGAGTGTAAGGCCCGGGGAGCTGTTTTTT.

The rearrangement uses TRBV19 and TRBJ2-1, with 8 bases aligning to TRBD1. V shed 6 bases and J 2 bases; nucleotides not matched to a gene: 3. Germline loops: CDR1 LNHDA, CDR2 SQIVND (reference sequence). CDR3 length: 14 amino acids. The DNA for the CDR3 is TGTGCCAGTAGCCGACAGGGGCCCTACAATGAGCAGTTCTTC. Encoded protein: CASSRQGPYNEQFF.